The 5 T cell receptor beta chains given below trace back to one sample, sequenced in a study of blood T cells in healthy people across ages (dated by TCRdb to between 2014 and 2016). Preparation of the library involved 5' RACE. For sequencing, an Illumina HiSeq 2500 was employed. A second PCR of roughly 6 to 11 cycles was run with a J-beta primer mix and a sample-barcoded 5' primer. Using fastp at Q25 and MiXCR, TCRdb reprocessed the public reads and kept productive beta chains. Rows with one shared CDR3 protein collapse into an entry with the most common genes and DNA. This sample comprises about 800,000 distinct CDR3 sequences, just under 25% of them detected only once. The ten top clones hold roughly 3.8% of the sample. The same sample was also used in a study of T cells of mothers and their children.

Specimen: blood. The receptor source for this set is a boy aged 5-17 years in good health.

This clonotype was picked up a small number of times. The rearrangement uses TRBV18 and TRBJ2-3; 7 bases line up with TRBD1. Germline V gene data show CDR1 as KGHSH and CDR2 as LQKENI. The CDR3 covers 15 residues. The ends lost 4 bases at V and 5 bases at J; junction bases unmatched: 9. The CDR3 reads CASSLGNRGGDTQYF. The CDR3 nucleotides read TGTGCCAGCTCACTGGGGAACAGGGGTGGAGATACGCAGTATTTT.

The rearrangement uses TRBV7-9 and TRBJ2-5; no reliable D call. CDR1 and CDR2 from the germline V gene are SEHNR and FQNEAQ (reference sequence). The CDR3 runs to 13 residues. V was clipped by 3 bases and J by 4 bases, with 9 bases between them. DNA of the CDR3: TGTGCCAGCAGCTTCGTAGTCAGAGAGACCCAGTACTTC. Protein: CASSFVVRETQYF.

This clonotype has a handful of counts. This sequence joins TRBV28 and TRBJ1-2; possible D gene TRBD1, 5 bases. The CDR3 spans 13 residues. The V gene lost 5 bases and the J gene lost 4 bases, with 11 bases spanning the gap. Germline loops: CDR1 MDHEN, CDR2 SYDVKM. The DNA of the CDR3 is TGTGCCAGCAGTCCACAGGTTATCTATGGCTACACCTTC. Protein: CASSPQVIYGYTF.

The rearrangement uses TRBV4-2 and TRBJ2-7; the match to TRBD2 covers 8 bases. This CDR3 is 15 amino acids long. The J segment lost 7 bases and the V segment lost 0 bases, leaving 8 bases of the junction unmatched. The germline V gene has CDR1 LGHNA and CDR2 YNFKEQ. CDR3 amino acids: CASSQDAASGFEQYF. CDR3 in DNA: TGTGCCAGCAGCCAAGACGCGGCTAGCGGGTTTGAGCAGTACTTC.

The chain couples TRBV10-3 to TRBJ2-5; no clear D. Germline CDR1 is ENHRY and CDR2 is SYGVKD. V dropped 4 bases and J dropped 3 bases, with 6 bases sitting between them. This CDR3 comprises 12 residues. The CDR3 protein is CAISGDEETQYF. The CDR3 DNA reads as TGTGCCATCAGTGGGGATGAAGAGACCCAGTACTTC.